The T cell receptor beta chain described here comes from a study of spatial heterogeneity in lung cancer. Turning to this clonotype: The antigen remains undetermined.

V was clipped by 7 bases and J by 13 bases, with 17 bases between them. The CDR3 contains 13 residues. The germline V gene encodes CDR1 MNHEY and CDR2 SVGEGT. General study findings and limits: Higher tumor mutation counts went along with higher counts of expanded intratumoral alpha and beta TCRs. Roughly 6.4% of tumor T cells for alpha chains and around 12% for beta chains were estimated to be covered.

Time point described: sample taken at primary tumor resection. Whole RNA obtained from tumor, nontumor lung or frozen PBMC underwent sequencing without sorting. The study tagged each TCR cDNA molecule with a unique molecular identifier. TCRdb re-derived calls from the 5' RACE reads in MiXCR, one entry per CDR3 protein. Of about 16,000 distinct CDR3 sequences in the sample, 6.5% to 7% are singletons; the top ten hold about 20%. The chain joins TRBV6-2 or TRBV6-3 to TRBJ1-6; D uncertain. The TCR was taken from a female donor with early-stage non-small cell lung cancer. The source material was lung tumor tissue, sampled at surgery. CDR3 bases: TGTGCCAGCACCATCCCAAGTGGGCGGCCCCTCCACTTT. It specifies CASTIPSGRPLHF.